This TCR beta chain was sequenced during a study of response to subunit inactivated influenza vaccine (dated by TCRdb to between 2017 and 2018). Background for the entire study: The study used deep quantitative T cell receptor repertoire profiling to track responses to a trivalent subunit inactivated influenza vaccine. The paper as a whole reports these results and caveats: According to the authors, only a limited number of new T cells may be recruited by each seasonal influenza vaccination.

The germline V gene (reference sequence) sets CDR1 to MNHEY and CDR2 to SMNVEV. Between the V and J ends, shortened by 6 bases and 5 bases respectively, the junction contains 7 bases. Counted from cysteine to phenylalanine, this CDR3 has 11 amino acids. CDR3 DNA only is kept here, 33 bases in frame from base 1. Receptor libraries were prepared by RT-PCR. Sequenced on an Illumina HiSeq 2500. TCRdb passed the public sequencing reads through fastp at Q25 and MiXCR, retaining productive beta sequences. Each CDR3 protein appears once, grouped with its most common genes and DNA. For this sample there are 650,000 or so distinct CDR3 sequences; around 13% appear just once. Jointly, the top ten make up less than 8.5% of the sample. With regard to this clonotype: The antigen it recognizes is unknown. No per-base quality is available; no much larger clone lies one base away.

The chain uses TRBV27 and TRBJ2-5, with no D gene named confidently. The TCR was taken from a man aged 45-65 years who received an inactivated influenza vaccine. Donor details come from another sample of the same person, matched by shared clones. This specimen was PBMCs from blood, taken 14 days before vaccination. The CDR3 sequence is CASRSVETQYF. The DNA sequence follows: TGTGCCAGCAGATCCGTGGAGACCCAGTACTTC.